This TCR beta chain comes out of a study of blood T cell repertoires in COVID-19. CDR1 is SEHNR, CDR2 FQNEAQ, per germline (reference sequence). There are 14 residues in the CDR3. Trimming took 4 bases from V and 8 from J; bases not matched to a gene: 7. Residents of about two dozen US areas, aged about 18 to 95 years, made up the participants. Sequenced by immunoSEQ multiplex PCR; TCRdb stores in-frame clones only, minus some. The table lists approximately 300,000 clones, roughly 85% of them singletons. The chain has TRBV7-9 and TRBJ2-4; 8 bases fit TRBD1. The specimen was PBMCs or T cells enriched from blood (not recorded which). This sequence was found in a woman aged 25-40 years who had recovered from COVID-19. CDR3 DNA sequence: TGTGCCAGCAGCTACCGGGACAGGCATCACATTCAGTACTTC. This translates into CASSYRDRHHIQYF.